This TCR beta chain came from a study of T cells after posttransplantation cyclophosphamide. Overall study results and limits: Donor-recipient repertoire similarity was low at 1-2 months, rising over year one. TRB clonality was highly associated with recipient CMV seropositivity and reactivation. Tissue-infiltrating T cells from skin or gut overlapped little with blood T cells.

Note on this clone: The target antigen is unknown.

The germline V gene has CDR1 SGHRS and CDR2 YFSETQ. The ends lost 4 bases at V and 2 bases at J; junction bases unmatched: 7. The CDR3 spans 16 residues. TCRdb's table, derived via immunoSEQ multiplex PCR, lists solely in-frame clones and lacks some. This table has roughly 2,700 clones, approximately 70% appearing once. This chain links TRBV5-1 with TRBJ2-5, with 11 bases lining up with TRBD1. Sequencing was carried out using PBMCs. The sequence came from a man younger than 40 with a blood cancer, CMV-positive, and with a related stem cell donor. CDR3 in DNA: TGCGCCAGCAGCGGGGGGACAGGGGGTTATCAAGAGACCCAGTACTTC. This encodes CASSGGTGGYQETQYF.